This T cell receptor beta chain derives from a study of blood T cell repertoires in COVID-19. Sequenced by immunoSEQ multiplex PCR; TCRdb stores in-frame clones only, minus some. The profile shows 25,000 to 30,000 clones, roughly 94% of them singletons. The specimen sequenced was peripheral blood. The sequence derives from a human donor with active COVID-19. The donor label of this sample is uncertain.

DNA for the CDR3: TGCGCCAGCAGCTTGGCCTTGCGGGGGGGCCCAGGGGAGCTGTTTTTT. Translation gives CASSLALRGGPGELFF. The rearrangement joins TRBV5-1 to TRBJ2-2; 9 bases agree with TRBD2. This CDR3 is 16 amino acids long. The germline V gene has CDR1 SGHRS and CDR2 YFSETQ. Trimming took 0 bases from V and 8 from J; bases not matched to a gene: 8.